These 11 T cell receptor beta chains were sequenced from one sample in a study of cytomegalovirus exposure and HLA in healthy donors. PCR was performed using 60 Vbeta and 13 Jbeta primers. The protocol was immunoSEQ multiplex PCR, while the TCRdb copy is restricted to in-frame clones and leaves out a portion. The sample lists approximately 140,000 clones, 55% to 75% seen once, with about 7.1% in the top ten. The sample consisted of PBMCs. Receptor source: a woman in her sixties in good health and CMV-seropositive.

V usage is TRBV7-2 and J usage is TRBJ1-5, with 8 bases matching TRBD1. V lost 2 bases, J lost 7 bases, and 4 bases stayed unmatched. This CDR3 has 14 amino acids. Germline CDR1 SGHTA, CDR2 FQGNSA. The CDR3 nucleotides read TGTGCCAGCAGCTTAATGAACAGGGGGCAGCCCCAGCATTTT. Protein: CASSLMNRGQPQHF.

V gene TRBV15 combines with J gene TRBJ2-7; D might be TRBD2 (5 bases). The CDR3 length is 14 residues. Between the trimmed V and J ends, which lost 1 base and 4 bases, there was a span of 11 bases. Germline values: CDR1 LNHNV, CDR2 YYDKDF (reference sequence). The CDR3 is CATSRVGSRYEQYF. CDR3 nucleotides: TGTGCCACCAGCAGAGTGGGGAGCCGATACGAGCAGTACTTC. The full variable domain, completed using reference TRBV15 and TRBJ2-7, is DAMVIQNPRYQVTQFGKPVTLSCSQTLNHNVMYWYQQKSSQAPKLLFHYYDKDFNNEADTPDNFQSRRPNTSFCFLDIRSPGLGDTAMYLCATSRVGSRYEQYFGPGTRLTVT.

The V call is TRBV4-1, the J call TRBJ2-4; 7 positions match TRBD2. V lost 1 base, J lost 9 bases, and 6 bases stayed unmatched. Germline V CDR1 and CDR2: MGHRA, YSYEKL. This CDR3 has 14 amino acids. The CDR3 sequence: CASSQVWGGGIQYF. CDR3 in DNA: TGCGCCAGCAGCCAAGTGTGGGGGGGTGGCATTCAGTACTTC.

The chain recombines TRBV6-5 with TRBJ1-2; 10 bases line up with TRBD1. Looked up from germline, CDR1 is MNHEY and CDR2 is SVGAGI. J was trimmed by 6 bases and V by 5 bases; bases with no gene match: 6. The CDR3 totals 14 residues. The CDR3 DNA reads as TGTGCCAGCAGTGAACCCGGGACAGGGGATGGCTACACCTTC. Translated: CASSEPGTGDGYTF.

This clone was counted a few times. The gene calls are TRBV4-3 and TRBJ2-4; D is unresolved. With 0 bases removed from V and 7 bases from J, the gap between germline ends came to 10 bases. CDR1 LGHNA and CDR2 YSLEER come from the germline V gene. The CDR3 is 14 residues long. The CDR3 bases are TGCGCCAGCAGCCAAGATCGGTTTTTCAACATTCAGTACTTC. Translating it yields CASSQDRFFNIQYF.

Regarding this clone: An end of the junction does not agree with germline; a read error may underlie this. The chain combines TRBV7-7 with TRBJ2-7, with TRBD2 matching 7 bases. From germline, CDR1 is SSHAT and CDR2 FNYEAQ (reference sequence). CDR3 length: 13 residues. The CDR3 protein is CASSSSSGGEQYF. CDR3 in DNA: TGTGCTAGCAGCTCCTCTTCGGGGGGCGAGCAGTACTTC.

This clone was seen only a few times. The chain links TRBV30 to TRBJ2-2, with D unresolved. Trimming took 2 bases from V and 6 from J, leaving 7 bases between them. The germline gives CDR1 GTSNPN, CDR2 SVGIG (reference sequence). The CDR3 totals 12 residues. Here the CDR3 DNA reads TGTGCCTGGAGTCTGGGCTCCGGGGAGCTGTTTTTT. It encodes CAWSLGSGELFF.

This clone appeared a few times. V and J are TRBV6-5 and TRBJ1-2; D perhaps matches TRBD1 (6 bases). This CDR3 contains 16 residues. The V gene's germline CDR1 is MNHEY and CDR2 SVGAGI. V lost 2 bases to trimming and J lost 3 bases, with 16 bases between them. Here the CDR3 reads CASSYTTSGADYGYTF. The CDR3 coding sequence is TGTGCCAGCAGTTACACGACCTCAGGGGCGGACTATGGCTACACCTTC.

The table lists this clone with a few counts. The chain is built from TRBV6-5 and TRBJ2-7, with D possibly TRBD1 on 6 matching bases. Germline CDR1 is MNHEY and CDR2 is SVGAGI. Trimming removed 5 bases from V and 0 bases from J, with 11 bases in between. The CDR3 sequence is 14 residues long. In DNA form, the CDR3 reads TGTGCCAGCAGTCGACAGGTTACCTCCTACGAGCAGTACTTC. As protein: CASSRQVTSYEQYF.

The CDR3 DNA reads TGTGCCAGCAGCCGAGGCAGCTCCTACGAGCAGTACTTC. Amino acids: CASSRGSSYEQYF. The J gene is TRBJ2-7, the V gene TRBV9; D ambiguous. Between the trimmed V and J ends, which lost 4 bases and 0 bases, there was a span of 8 bases. The CDR3 runs to 13 residues. CDR1 and CDR2 from the germline V gene are SGDLS and YYNGEE.

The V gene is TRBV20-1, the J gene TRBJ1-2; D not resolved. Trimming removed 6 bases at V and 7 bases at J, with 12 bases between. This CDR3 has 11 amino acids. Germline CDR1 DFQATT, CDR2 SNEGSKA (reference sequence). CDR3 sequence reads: CSAGEAGGYTF. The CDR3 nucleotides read TGCAGTGCGGGAGAGGCGGGTGGCTACACCTTC.